The clone carrying this T cell receptor (beta chain) was counted ten times or more. V lost 2 bases, J lost 7 bases, and 23 bases lay in between. The CDR3 is 18 residues long. The record originates from a study of regulatory T cells in long-lasting Graves disease. Time point in this sample: persistent/refractory GD, antithyroid drugs over 5 years with positive TRAb. With RNA extracted from PBMCs as input, the TCR library was made. Sequencing libraries for TCR beta were prepared with iRepertoire HTBI primers and Arm-PCR of CDR3 regions. MiXCR, run by TCRdb on the multiplex PCR reads, gives a single entry per CDR3 protein. The table records roughly 450,000 distinct CDR3 sequences, about 20% of them present only once.

This receptor was obtained from a female donor with Graves disease. The specimen was peripheral blood mononuclear cells (PBMCs), collected when the disease was refractory, from a patient treated with antithyroid drugs. The chain joins TRBV12-3 or TRBV12-4 to TRBJ1-4; D perhaps matches TRBD1 (6 bases). The CDR3 DNA follows: TGTGCCAGCAGTTTAATCTCCCCCTGGGACACGTTTAGTGAAAAACTGTTTTTT. Encoded protein: CASSLISPWDTFSEKLFF.